The 14 T cell receptor beta chains given below trace back to one sample, sequenced in a study of cytomegalovirus exposure and HLA in healthy donors. With 60 Vbeta and 13 Jbeta primers, the PCR was carried out. This table comes from immunoSEQ multiplex PCR, and its TCRdb copy is limited to in-frame clones, with some not included. The data hold roughly 160,000 clones, with 80% observed a single time. The material sequenced was PBMCs. Receptors were obtained from a man younger than 35 in good health and CMV-seropositive.

This clone was counted a single time. The J gene is TRBJ1-2, the V gene TRBV28; a weak D match, TRBD1 (5 bases). The V end lost 5 bases, the J end lost 3 bases, and 13 bases lay between the germline ends. CDR1 is MDHEN, CDR2 SYDVKM, per germline. The CDR3 is 14 amino acids. Written as DNA, the CDR3 is TGTGCCAGCAGTCCCCGGGAGGGGTACTATGGCTACACCTTC. It specifies CASSPREGYYGYTF.

This clone was detected only once. The chain links TRBV4-1 to TRBJ2-7; D is ambiguous. The V and J ends lost 0 bases and 1 base respectively, with 7 bases between them. Germline-derived CDR1 and CDR2 are MGHRA and YSYEKL. The CDR3 loop spans 14 amino acids. The CDR3 coding sequence is TGCGCCAGCAGCCAAGAGGCCCAGTCCTACGAGCAGTACTTC. Its translation is CASSQEAQSYEQYF.

The V gene is TRBV18, the J gene TRBJ2-3; possibly TRBD1 for D (6 bases). This CDR3 contains 14 residues. Between the trimmed V and J ends, which lost 5 bases and 2 bases, there was a span of 11 bases. From germline, CDR1 is KGHSH and CDR2 LQKENI. The CDR3 reads CASSNQGNTDTQYF. The CDR3 DNA reads as TGTGCCAGCTCAAATCAGGGGAACACAGATACGCAGTATTTT.

The chain combines TRBV27 with TRBJ1-1; D is ambiguous. Germline V gives CDR1 MNHEY, CDR2 SMNVEV (reference sequence). This CDR3 comprises 14 residues. Trimming cost V 0 bases and J 6 bases, with 11 bases left between them. For the CDR3, the DNA is TGTGCCAGCAGTTTATCGGGGAGGACGGCTGAAGCTTTCTTT. Its protein product is CASSLSGRTAEAFF.

The gene calls are TRBV11-3 and TRBJ2-3, with a weak D call TRBD1 (5 bases). CDR1 and CDR2 from the germline V gene are SGHNT and YENEEA. The CDR3 length is 14 residues. Trimming stripped 4 bases from V and 3 bases from J, with 11 bases between. The CDR3 sequence: CASSSNRWTDTQYF. DNA for the CDR3: TGTGCCAGCAGCTCCAACAGGTGGACAGATACGCAGTATTTT.

CDR3 region: CASSQRQSETQYF. The CDR3 bases are TGCGCCAGCAGCCAGCGACAATCAGAGACCCAGTACTTC. The V call is TRBV4-3, the J call TRBJ2-5; D uncertain. Trimming shortened V by 3 bases and J by 4 bases, and 9 bases separated the two germline ends. This CDR3 region has 13 residues. Germline V gene lookup returns CDR1 LGHNA and CDR2 YSLEER.

This clone was counted once. The chain recombines TRBV5-1 with TRBJ2-1; TRBD2 agrees at 9 bases. Germline assignment: CDR1 SGHRS and CDR2 YFSETQ. The CDR3 totals 15 residues. V lost 5 bases to trimming and J lost 5 bases; unmatched junction nucleotides: 8. CDR3 in amino acids: CASRFNSGSDNEQFF. As DNA, the CDR3 is TGCGCCAGCAGGTTCAATAGCGGGAGCGACAATGAGCAGTTCTTC. Based on the CDR3 plus reference TRBV5-1 and TRBJ2-1, the full variable domain is KAGVTQTPRYLIKTRGQQVTLSCSPISGHRSVSWYQQTPGQGLQFLFEYFSETQRNKGNFPGRFSGRQFSNSRSEMNVSTLELGDSALYLCASRFNSGSDNEQFFGPGTRLTVL.

On this clone: Other DNA sequences in this specimen translate into the identical CDR3. This chain joins TRBV5-1 and TRBJ2-7, with TRBD1 matching 8 bases. Losses at the gene ends were 3 bases for V and 3 bases for J; bases not matched to a gene: 5. CDR1 SGHRS and CDR2 YFSETQ come from the germline V gene. The CDR3 contains 14 residues. The DNA of the CDR3 is TGCGCCAGCAGCTCGGACAGGGAAGTCTACGAGCAGTACTTC. This encodes CASSSDREVYEQYF.

J is TRBJ1-2 and V is TRBV14; D might be TRBD1 (6 bases). The germline V and J ends were trimmed by 1 base and 4 bases, with 10 bases remaining between them. The CDR3 length is 14 residues. Germline V CDR1 and CDR2: SGHDN, FVKESK. CDR3 nucleotide sequence: TGTGCCAGCAGCCAAGTAGGGGGACGCTATGGCTACACCTTC. The encoded protein is CASSQVGGRYGYTF.

There are a few counts of this clone. Its ends do not fully match the called genes, so a read error is possible. This chain joins TRBV7-9 and TRBJ2-7, with 12 bases that match TRBD1. Germline assignment: CDR1 SEHNR and CDR2 FQNEAQ (reference sequence). This CDR3 region has 16 residues. The CDR3 DNA follows: TGTTCCAGCAGCTTATCAAGGGACAGGGGGCCCTACGAGCAGTACTTC. It codes for CSSSLSRDRGPYEQYF. The full variable domain, in which reference TRBV7-9 and TRBJ2-7 provide the parts outside the CDR3, is DTGVSQNPRHKITKRGQNVTFRCDPISEHNRLYWYRQTLGQGPEFLTYFQNEAQLEKSRLLSDRFSAERPKGSFSTLEIQRTEQGDSAMYLCSSSLSRDRGPYEQYFGPGTRLTVT.

This clone appeared a few times. A read error may produce the germline difference seen at one junction end. The chain joins TRBV7-9 to TRBJ1-5, with TRBD1 as a possible D gene (6 bases). CDR1 and CDR2 (germline): SEHNR, FQNEAQ (reference sequence). This CDR3 has 15 amino acids. CDR3: CSSSLGGLVDQPQHF. The DNA for the CDR3 is TGTTCCAGCAGCTTAGGGGGGCTCGTGGATCAGCCCCAGCATTTT.

This clone came up a few times. V is TRBV2 and J is TRBJ2-2; TRBD2 aligns across 9 bases. V lost 7 bases, J lost 5 bases, and 8 bases stayed unmatched. Germline V lookup: CDR1 SNHLY, CDR2 FYNNEI. The CDR3 length is 15 residues. The CDR3 nucleotides read TGTGCCAGCACCCCGAGAGCGGGGGGAACCGGGGAGCTGTTTTTT. It translates to CASTPRAGGTGELFF.

The chain carries TRBV4-2 and TRBJ2-1, with a weak D call TRBD2 (6 bases). The CDR3 sequence is 15 residues long. The V and J ends lost 3 bases and 7 bases respectively, with 16 bases between them. CDR1 and CDR2 (germline): LGHNA, YNFKEQ. The CDR3 is CASSHAPGSGNEQFF. The CDR3 DNA is TGTGCCAGCAGCCATGCCCCGGGGAGCGGGAATGAGCAGTTCTTC.

The chain links TRBV19 to TRBJ1-5; tentatively, D is TRBD1 (5 bases). The length of the CDR3 is 15 residues. The V gene's germline CDR1 is LNHDA and CDR2 SQIVND (reference sequence). V lost 3 bases and J lost 5, with 14 bases in between. The CDR3 coding sequence is TGTGCCAGTAGTATTAGTAATAGGGGATATCAGCCCCAGCATTTT. This sequence encodes CASSISNRGYQPQHF.